These T cell receptor beta chains were read from a single sample in a study of blood T cell repertoires in COVID-19. Sequencing was performed with immunoSEQ multiplex PCR; in TCRdb, only in-frame clones are kept and a portion is missing. The sample has 250,000 to 350,000 clones; approximately 91% are singletons. Sample: peripheral blood. Source of these receptors: a woman between 40 and 55 years old who had recovered from COVID-19. Each CDR3 is given with its conserved first and last residue. D genes are given only for firm matches. The size of a clone is reported for some rows only, either as once, few or many, or as a class for expanded clones.

d_call	j_call	clone_size	v_call	cdr3_nt	cdr3_aa
TRBD1	TRBJ2-1	.	TRBV7-9	TGTGCCAGCAGCCCAAGAGGTCCCGGGACAGGGTCCGGTGAGCAGTTCTTC	CASSPRGPGTGSGEQFF
TRBD2	TRBJ2-7	.	TRBV2	TGTGCCAGCAGTGCCCGGACTAGCTCCTACGAGCAGTACTTC	CASSARTSSYEQYF
.	TRBJ2-6	.	TRBV7-9	TGTGCCAGCAGCTCAGTGGTCTCTGGGGCCAACGTCCTGACTTTC	CASSSVVSGANVLTF
.	TRBJ1-6	.	TRBV5-1	TGCGCCAGCAGCTTGGCCGATGCAGGGGCTGGTAATTCACCCCTCCACTTT	CASSLADAGAGNSPLHF
.	TRBJ2-7	few	TRBV2	TGTGCCAGCAGTGGCACAGCCACATCCACTCTTTCCTACGAGCAGTACTTC	CASSGTATSTLSYEQYF
.	TRBJ1-1	.	TRBV10-3	TGTGCCATCAGAGTACAGGGTGGGTCCACTGAAGCTTTCTTT	CAIRVQGGSTEAFF
.	TRBJ2-1	.	TRBV6-5	TGTGCCGGGGCTAGGTTCGACAATGAGCAGTTCTTC	CAGARFDNEQFF
TRBD2	TRBJ2-1	.	TRBV6-2/TRBV6-3	TGTGCCAGCAGTTACGGTCTTTCTAGCGGGAGCAATGAGCAGTTCTTC	CASSYGLSSGSNEQFF
.	TRBJ2-3	few	TRBV6-5	TGTGCCAGCAGTACTCCCTCTCGGGGGAATACGCAGTATTTT	CASSTPSRGNTQYF
.	TRBJ2-2	.	TRBV11-2	TGTGCCAGCAGCTTAAAGGGAGGAGGGGGCTCGAACACCGGGGAGCTGTTTTTT	CASSLKGGGGSNTGELFF
TRBD2	TRBJ2-7	.	TRBV2	TGTGCCAGCAGGAGAGCCGGGACTAGCGGGATCGAGCAGTACTTC	CASRRAGTSGIEQYF
.	TRBJ1-1	.	TRBV27	TGTGCCAGCAGTAGTATAGGGCAGGGGTTGAACACTGAAGCTTTCTTT	CASSSIGQGLNTEAFF
.	TRBJ2-2	.	TRBV6-2/TRBV6-3	TGTGCCAGCAGTTTGTTATCGTGGGAGCAGGTCGGGGAGCTGTTTTTT	CASSLLSWEQVGELFF
.	TRBJ1-1	.	TRBV6-5	TGTGCCAGCATACAGGGTTTAACTGAAGCTTTCTTT	CASIQGLTEAFF
TRBD1	TRBJ1-1	.	TRBV27	TGTGCCAGCAGTTTGACAGGGAGCCCGAACACTGAAGCTTTCTTT	CASSLTGSPNTEAFF
.	TRBJ1-2	.	TRBV11-2	TGTGCCAGCAGCCCAAACACAGGGAACTATGGCTACACCTTC	CASSPNTGNYGYTF
.	TRBJ2-2	.	TRBV27	TGTGCCAGCAGTTTGGAGGTCACCGGGGAGCTGTTTTTT	CASSLEVTGELFF
TRBD2	TRBJ2-7	.	TRBV20-1	TGCAGTGCTAGTCCATGGGGGACTAGCGGGATATACGAGCAGTACTTC	CSASPWGTSGIYEQYF
TRBD1	TRBJ1-2	.	TRBV6-5	TGTGCCAGCAGTTACTCGAACCAGGGGGTGGGGGGCTACACCTTC	CASSYSNQGVGGYTF
TRBD2	TRBJ2-1	.	TRBV11-2	TGTGCCAGCAGCTTCTCTAGCGGGACCAGCTCCTACAATGAGCAGTTCTTC	CASSFSSGTSSYNEQFF
.	TRBJ2-1	.	TRBV3-1/TRBV3-2	TGTGCCAGCAGCCACGTTCCCGGGTACAATGAGCAGTTCTTC	CASSHVPGYNEQFF
.	TRBJ1-4	.	TRBV18	TGTGCCAGCTCACCTCGAGCAACTAATGAAAAACTGTTTTTT	CASSPRATNEKLFF
.	TRBJ2-5	once	TRBV24-1	TGTGCCACCAGTGATCCGACTAGTACCGAGACCCAGTACTTC	CATSDPTSTETQYF
.	TRBJ2-2	.	TRBV9	TGTGCCAGCAGCCCCGCCGGGCGGGCCGGGGAGCTGTTTTTT	CASSPAGRAGELFF
.	TRBJ2-2	.	TRBV18	TGTGCCAGCTCTTACAGTTCCAACACCGGGGAGCTGTTTTTT	CASSYSSNTGELFF
TRBD1	TRBJ2-4	.	TRBV27	TGTGCCAGCAGTTTCTCCGACAGGGGCGGGAAAAACATTCAGTACTTC	CASSFSDRGGKNIQYF
TRBD1	TRBJ2-7	once	TRBV9	TGTGCCAGCAGCCCCGGGACAGGGCTCGACGAGCAGTACTTC	CASSPGTGLDEQYF
.	TRBJ2-7	.	TRBV6-5	TGTGCCAGCAGTTACTCAGGGGGAGTTGGCGAGCAGTACTTC	CASSYSGGVGEQYF
TRBD2	TRBJ2-2	.	TRBV30	TGTGCCTGGAGTGTGGGGGGGAAGGAGGGAGAGGCCACCGGGGAGCTGTTTTTT	CAWSVGGKEGEATGELFF
TRBD1	TRBJ2-2	.	TRBV24-1	TGTGCCACCAGTGACCGACAGGGACGCGGGCAGCTGTTTTTT	CATSDRQGRGQLFF
.	TRBJ2-5	.	TRBV10-3	TGTGCCATCAGTGCTCCCGGGGAGACCCAGTACTTC	CAISAPGETQYF
TRBD2	TRBJ2-4	.	TRBV19	TGTGCCAGTAGTATCCTCGGGACTAGCGGGGGGGTAGCCAAAAACATTCAGTACTTC	CASSILGTSGGVAKNIQYF
.	TRBJ2-7	.	TRBV7-9	TGTGCCAGCAGCCCAAGGGACTGGCTCTACGAGCAGTACTTC	CASSPRDWLYEQYF
TRBD1	TRBJ2-1	.	TRBV5-1	TGCGCCAGCAGCGCCGGGACAGGGGACAATGAGCAGTTCTTC	CASSAGTGDNEQFF
.	TRBJ2-5	few	TRBV12-3/TRBV12-4	TGTGCCAGCAGTTTAAGCACCCAAGAGACCCAGTACTTC	CASSLSTQETQYF
.	TRBJ1-1	.	TRBV3-1/TRBV3-2	TGTGCCAGCAGTATCCAGGGCATGAACACTGAAGCTTTCTTT	CASSIQGMNTEAFF
TRBD2	TRBJ2-3	.	TRBV5-1	TGCGCCAGCAGCCACGGGACTAGCGGGAGTGGCGATACGCAGTATTTT	CASSHGTSGSGDTQYF
.	TRBJ2-7	.	TRBV9	TGTGCCAGCAGTACAGGGCCCACGAACGAGCAGTACTTC	CASSTGPTNEQYF
.	TRBJ2-2	.	TRBV5-4	TGTGCCAGCAGCTTGTCCCTTAGAGACACCGGGGAGCTGTTTTTT	CASSLSLRDTGELFF
TRBD1	TRBJ2-1	.	TRBV27	TGTGCCAGCAGGGGGACAGGGTTATACAATGAGCAGTTCTTC	CASRGTGLYNEQFF
.	TRBJ2-3	.	TRBV27	TGTGCCAGCACCCATGGTGTGGCAGGGGTTTCAGATACGCAGTATTTT	CASTHGVAGVSDTQYF
.	TRBJ2-4	.	TRBV20-1	TGCAGTGCTAGGCCGGAAAACATTCAGTACTTC	CSARPENIQYF
TRBD2	TRBJ2-1	few	TRBV3-1/TRBV3-2	TGTGCCAGCAGCCAAGTGGGAGGGTACAATGAGCAGTTCTTC	CASSQVGGYNEQFF
TRBD2	TRBJ2-1	.	TRBV27	TGTGCCAGCAGTCCCGGGACTAGCGGGAGTAATGAGCAGTTCTTC	CASSPGTSGSNEQFF
TRBD2	TRBJ2-1	.	TRBV24-1	TGTGCCACCAGTGATTTTACTAGCGGGATCCCTAGTAAGTACAATGAGCAGTTCTTC	CATSDFTSGIPSKYNEQFF
TRBD2	TRBJ2-3	.	TRBV7-6	TGTGCCAGCAGCTTAGTTGGACTAGCGGGAGAATCAGATACGCAGTATTTT	CASSLVGLAGESDTQYF
TRBD1	TRBJ2-2	.	TRBV29-1	TGCAGCGTTGTTAGGGACAGTAACACCGGGGAGCTGTTTTTT	CSVVRDSNTGELFF
.	TRBJ2-7	.	TRBV7-9	TGTGCCAGCAGCTTGGGTAGCGGAGAAGGGACCTACGAGCAGTACTTC	CASSLGSGEGTYEQYF
.	TRBJ2-3	.	TRBV21-1	TGTGCCAGCAGCCAACAACTAGCGGGAGCTAGCACAGATACGCAGTATTTT	CASSQQLAGASTDTQYF
TRBD2	TRBJ2-1	.	TRBV3-1/TRBV3-2	TGTGCCAGCAGCCAAGAGAGGGGGGCGCTTTGGACTAGCGGTACCGAGCAGTTCTTC	CASSQERGALWTSGTEQFF
.	TRBJ1-1	.	TRBV2	TGTGCCAGCAGAAGCGTGGTAGAAGCTTTCTTT	CASRSVVEAFF
.	TRBJ2-7	.	TRBV7-9	TGTGCCAGCAGCTCGACAGGAGTCTACGAGCAGTACTTC	CASSSTGVYEQYF
TRBD2	TRBJ2-7	.	TRBV4-1	TGCGCCAGCAGCCAAGGACTAGCGGGAATATACGAGCAGTACTTC	CASSQGLAGIYEQYF
.	TRBJ2-5	once	TRBV27	TGTGCCAGCACCCCTCTAACGGGACATCGAGAAGAGACCCAGTACTTC	CASTPLTGHREETQYF
TRBD1	TRBJ2-3	.	TRBV5-3	TGTGCCAGAAGCTTGGGATGCGACAGGGAATGCACAGATACGCAGTATTTT	CARSLGCDRECTDTQYF
.	TRBJ1-4	.	TRBV19	TGTGCCAGTAGTATAGGGTCACGGCAGGTTAATGAAAAACTGTTTTTT	CASSIGSRQVNEKLFF
TRBD2	TRBJ2-3	.	TRBV3-1/TRBV3-2	TGTGCCAGCAGCCAAGAGGGACTAGCGGGAGTGACAGATACGCAGTATTTT	CASSQEGLAGVTDTQYF
.	TRBJ2-5	.	TRBV5-1	TGCGCCAGCAGCTTGGTTAGCTTCCAAGAGACCCAGTACTTC	CASSLVSFQETQYF
TRBD1	TRBJ2-7	.	TRBV6-5	TGTGCCAGCCGACCAACCGGGACAGGGGTCGGGGAGCAGTACTTC	CASRPTGTGVGEQYF